The clone carrying this T cell receptor (beta chain) has a count of ten or more. Its antigen is currently unknown. Sequenced by immunoSEQ multiplex PCR; TCRdb stores in-frame clones only, minus some. The data show about 220,000 clones, approximately 80% seen once. This record comes from a study of cytomegalovirus exposure and HLA in healthy donors. Study in general: Per a later analysis, the 666 first-cohort and some 110 validation repertoires shared one platform. Study-wide findings and caveats: CMV antigen specificity of three CMV-associated chains was confirmed in vitro. The study listed some 160 cytomegalovirus-associated TCR beta chains.

Separate from the approximately 670-subject first cohort, the approximately 120-subject validation cohort was the one that the donors belonged to. Material: PBMCs. This receptor was obtained from a woman in her twenties or thirties in good health and CMV-seropositive.

In DNA form, the CDR3 reads TGTGCCAGCAGCGCCCGGGACAGGGGTGGGAATGAGCAGTTCTTC. Protein: CASSARDRGGNEQFF. The V call is TRBV7-9, the J call TRBJ2-1; 10 bases line up with TRBD1. From germline, CDR1 is SEHNR and CDR2 FQNEAQ (reference sequence). The CDR3 sequence is 15 residues long. J gave up 7 bases and V 5 bases, and 8 bases lay outside the gene matches.